These T cell receptor beta chains were read from a single sample in a study of blood T cell repertoires in COVID-19. Measured with immunoSEQ multiplex PCR; TCRdb has only the in-frame clones, and not every one. The repertoire holds about 100,000 clones, approximately 88% seen once, with roughly 11% in the top ten. The sequencing input was peripheral blood. The receptors originated from a man at least 80 years old with acute or convalescent COVID-19. Both conserved end residues are part of each CDR3. The order of the fields is J gene, CDR3 length, V gene, clone size, D gene, CDR3 protein, CDR3 DNA. The D gene is left open where the match is weak. Size is omitted from some rows. Given values are once, few, many or a class for expanded clones.

>TRBJ1-4|17|TRBV19|-|-
CASSSDRMRPVNEKLFF
TGTGCCAGTAGCTCAGACAGGATGAGGCCCGTTAATGAAAAACTGTTTTTT
>TRBJ2-2|18|TRBV7-9|-|-
CASSGRDKLTTNTGELFF
TGTGCCAGCAGCGGACGGGACAAGCTAACGACCAACACCGGGGAGCTGTTTTTT
>TRBJ2-7|15|TRBV6-6|-|TRBD1
CASTKRQGATHEQYF
TGTGCCAGCACCAAAAGGCAGGGGGCAACCCACGAGCAGTACTTC
>TRBJ1-2|13|TRBV23-1|-|-
CASSHRTVYGYTF
TGCGCCAGCAGTCACAGGACAGTCTATGGCTACACCTTC
>TRBJ1-2|13|TRBV12-3/TRBV12-4|-|-
CASSMSTRYGYTF
TGTGCCAGCAGCATGAGTACGAGGTATGGCTACACCTTC
>TRBJ2-1|13|TRBV3-1/TRBV3-2|-|TRBD2
CASSQALAGGQFF
TGTGCCAGCAGCCAAGCCCTAGCGGGGGGGCAGTTCTTC
>TRBJ2-3|14|TRBV7-2|few|TRBD1
CASSVQGDTDTQYF
TGTGCCAGCAGCGTACAGGGGGACACAGATACGCAGTATTTT
>TRBJ1-1|13|TRBV5-4|-|-
CASSLSTAPEAFF
TGTGCCAGCAGCTTGAGCACAGCCCCTGAAGCTTTCTTT
>TRBJ2-7|14|TRBV7-7|-|-
CASSLGGDSYEQYF
TGTGCCAGCAGCTTAGGCGGTGACTCCTACGAGCAGTACTTC
>TRBJ1-3|16|TRBV29-1|few|-
CSVEDRGHLSGNTIYF
TGCAGCGTTGAAGATCGCGGACACCTTTCCGGAAACACCATATATTTT
>TRBJ1-6|16|TRBV7-2|-|-
CASTLRDFSYNSPLHF
TGTGCCAGCACCCTTCGGGACTTCTCCTATAATTCACCCCTCCACTTT
>TRBJ1-2|16|TRBV2|-|-
CASRGQSERGYYGYTF
TGTGCCAGTCGCGGACAGAGCGAGCGTGGGTACTATGGCTACACCTTC
>TRBJ2-7|15|TRBV28|once|TRBD2
CASSPSGREGYEQYF
TGTGCCAGCAGTCCTAGCGGGAGAGAGGGCTACGAGCAGTACTTC
>TRBJ1-2|13|TRBV27|-|-
CASSLSGNYGYTF
TGTGCCAGCAGTTTATCCGGGAACTATGGCTACACCTTC
>TRBJ2-1|15|TRBV19|-|TRBD1
CASRYAGTAYNEQFF
TGTGCCAGTAGATACGCCGGGACAGCGTACAATGAGCAGTTCTTC
>TRBJ2-7|13|TRBV6-2/TRBV6-3|-|-
CASSYGPHYEQYF
TGTGCCAGCAGTTACGGGCCCCACTACGAGCAGTACTTC
>TRBJ1-5|13|TRBV11-2|-|-
CASSRQPQGPQHF
TGTGCCAGCAGCCGACAGCCTCAAGGGCCCCAGCATTTT
>TRBJ1-4|14|TRBV28|-|-
CASSPTSTNEKLFF
TGTGCCAGCAGTCCCACAAGTACTAATGAAAAACTGTTTTTT
>TRBJ2-3|15|TRBV5-1|-|-
CASSFGQASTDTQYF
TGCGCCAGCAGCTTTGGCCAGGCGAGCACAGATACGCAGTATTTT
>TRBJ1-2|14|TRBV5-1|few|-
CASSLGRKGDGYTF
TGCGCCAGCAGCCTGGGACGGAAAGGGGATGGCTACACCTTC
>TRBJ1-2|17|TRBV3-1/TRBV3-2|-|-
CASSQDKALGARYGYTF
TGTGCCAGCAGCCAAGATAAGGCCTTAGGGGCGCGTTATGGCTACACCTTC
>TRBJ2-7|15|TRBV27|-|TRBD2
CASSFRGLGPYEQYF
TGTGCCAGCAGTTTCCGTGGACTAGGCCCCTACGAGCAGTACTTC
>TRBJ2-7|15|TRBV4-2|once|TRBD1
CASSQEGTGPYEQYF
TGTGCCAGCAGCCAAGAGGGGACAGGGCCCTACGAGCAGTACTTC
>TRBJ1-5|16|TRBV19|few|TRBD1
CASSIVGQGGNQPQHF
TGTGCCAGTAGTATAGTGGGACAGGGAGGCAATCAGCCCCAGCATTTT
>TRBJ1-2|12|TRBV28|-|-
CASETDSYGYTF
TGTGCCAGCGAGACAGATTCCTATGGCTACACCTTC
>TRBJ2-5|17|TRBV9|few|TRBD2
CASSVGLLAGGQETQYF
TGTGCCAGCAGCGTAGGGCTCCTAGCGGGGGGGCAAGAGACCCAGTACTTC
>TRBJ1-1|15|TRBV9|-|TRBD1
CASSIRTGQDTEAFF
TGTGCCAGCAGCATCCGGACAGGGCAGGACACTGAAGCTTTCTTT
>TRBJ2-1|14|TRBV5-1|-|TRBD2
CASSTRREENEQFF
TGCGCCAGCAGCACCAGGCGGGAGGAAAATGAGCAGTTCTTC
>TRBJ2-2|12|TRBV7-3|-|-
CASSPSSGELFF
TGTGCCAGCAGCCCATCATCCGGGGAGCTGTTTTTT